The subject of this entry is one T cell receptor (beta chain). Its antigen remains unknown. Sequencing of TCR beta was performed on blood CD8+ T cells and on blood CD4+ T cells. Controls comprised healthy donors matched for age and sex. These data come from a study of CD8 T cells in Susac syndrome. Whole-study findings and limits: The relatively small number of individuals in the TCR sequencing and HLA analysis was acknowledged by the study.

This CDR3 contains 14 residues. Trimming removed 8 bases at V and 7 bases at J, with 18 bases between. Reverse transcription used about 0.5 to 1 ug RNA and random hexamers. An immunoSEQ multiplex PCR amplified TCR beta CDR3 over 54 Vbeta and 13 Jbeta. TCRdb re-called the immunoSEQ multiplex PCR reads with MiXCR, one entry per CDR3 protein. The sample shows approximately 120,000 distinct CDR3 sequences, around 96% of them seen only once. The clonotype originates from a human donor in good health. V is TRBV12-3 or TRBV12-4 and J is TRBJ1-5; D is possibly TRBD1 (5 bases). The source material was CD4+ T cells from PBMCs. The DNA of the CDR3 is TGTGCCAGCCAGGACGGGGGGGGATACCAGCCCCAGCATTTT. Translation: CASQDGGGYQPQHF.